This entry features one T cell receptor beta chain sequence. The data are from a study of T-cell reconstitution after alpha-beta-depleted transplantation in children. The authors prepared the TCRbeta library with unique molecular identifiers. TCRdb reprocessed the PCR reads via MiXCR and lists one record per CDR3 protein. The repertoire includes fewer than 400,000 distinct CDR3 sequences, around 25% of them detected once, and about 10% sits in the top ten. This clonotype originated in a male patient aged 5 to 17 who had a stem cell transplant for acute lymphoblastic leukemia, so the T cells may come from the graft donor. Here the sequenced sample was PBMCs, mostly from graft donor cells, taken 180 days after TCRalphabeta/CD19-depleted stem cell transplant.

The CDR3 DNA is TGTGCCAGCAGCCCGAGGGGGCGACTAGCGACAGATACGCAGTATTTT. It yields the protein CASSPRGRLATDTQYF. V gene TRBV7-2 combines with J gene TRBJ2-3; the D gene is possibly TRBD2 (8 bases). This CDR3 has 16 amino acids. The germline V gene encodes CDR1 SGHTA and CDR2 FQGNSA. Trimming took 5 bases from V and 3 from J, leaving 18 bases between them.